A single sample is the source of the 27 T cell receptor beta chains below, sequenced in a study of blood T cell repertoires in COVID-19. Measured with immunoSEQ multiplex PCR; TCRdb has only the in-frame clones, and not every one. The data contain some 8,000 clones, 70% to 85% of them seen just once; the ten biggest clones take up around 19%. Specimen: peripheral blood. Every receptor here comes from a human donor with active COVID-19. The donor label of this sample is uncertain.

A few counts support this clone. CDR3: CASSPSLGQGEETQYF. The CDR3 DNA reads as TGCGCCAGCAGCCCCTCCTTGGGACAGGGGGAGGAGACCCAGTACTTC. The chain joins TRBV4-3 to TRBJ2-5, with 11 bases identical to TRBD1. With 4 bases clipped from V and 5 bases from J, the junction kept 9 bases outside the gene matches. The CDR3 extends over 16 amino acids. CDR1 and CDR2 from the germline V gene are LGHNA and YSLEER.

This clone has just a few counts. This rearrangement joins TRBV28 to TRBJ2-7; TRBD1 might be the D (5 bases). This CDR3 has 14 residues. Germline CDR1 is MDHEN and CDR2 is SYDVKM. V lost 5 bases and J lost 6, with 17 bases in between. CDR3 region: CASSHSDISGEQYF. CDR3 bases: TGTGCCAGCAGTCATTCGGACATTTCGGGCGAGCAGTACTTC.

In DNA form, the CDR3 reads TGTGCCAGCAGCCTGGCCGGGACAGACACAGATACGCAGTATTTT. Protein product: CASSLAGTDTDTQYF. The chain couples TRBV7-8 to TRBJ2-3; 7 bases fit TRBD1. The germline CDR1 and CDR2 sequences are SGHVS and FQNEAQ. J was trimmed by 2 bases and V by 5 bases; bases with no gene match: 7. This CDR3 spans 15 amino acids.

The V and J genes are TRBV9 and TRBJ2-7, with no clear D. The ends were cut back, 0 bases at V and 3 bases at J, with 7 bases in the middle. This CDR3 has 13 residues. The germline V gene encodes CDR1 SGDLS and CDR2 YYNGEE. The CDR3 coding sequence is TGTGCCAGCAGCGTAGATATCGGCTACGAGCAGTACTTC. Its translation: CASSVDIGYEQYF.

The rearrangement joins TRBV28 to TRBJ2-3; weak D call: TRBD2 (6 bases). V was pared by 4 bases and J by 6 bases, with 11 bases between. The CDR3 runs to 13 residues. Germline V lookup: CDR1 MDHEN, CDR2 SYDVKM. CDR3 nucleotides: TGTGCCAGCAGTTCGGGAGCCCGGGATACGCAGTATTTT. Encoded protein: CASSSGARDTQYF.

DNA of the CDR3: TGTGCCAGCAGCTTTTCAGGGGCGGTCTACGAGCAGTACTTC. As protein: CASSFSGAVYEQYF. The rearrangement joins TRBV7-9 to TRBJ2-7; D perhaps matches TRBD1 (6 bases). Looked up from germline, CDR1 is SEHNR and CDR2 is FQNEAQ (reference sequence). This CDR3 has 14 residues. The V end lost 3 bases, the J end lost 3 bases, and 12 bases lay between the germline ends.

The chain couples TRBV4-1 to TRBJ2-1; D not certain. Germline V gene data show CDR1 as MGHRA and CDR2 as YSYEKL. The V end was cut by 3 bases, the J end by 4 bases, with 13 bases between. The CDR3 sequence is 15 residues long. The CDR3 loop is CASSQTSRPYNEQFF. DNA of the CDR3: TGCGCCAGCAGCCAGACAAGCCGACCTTACAATGAGCAGTTCTTC.

The gene calls are TRBV2 and TRBJ2-7; 7 bases are shared with TRBD2. The CDR3 has 12 amino acids. Per the germline V gene, CDR1 is SNHLY and CDR2 is FYNNEI. With V trimmed by 4 bases and J by 5 bases, 2 bases remained unmatched. The CDR3 DNA follows: TGTGCCAGCAGTGTCGGGGGGAACGAGCAGTACTTC. Protein product: CASSVGGNEQYF.

The chain recombines TRBV10-3 with TRBJ2-3; 7 nucleotides agree with TRBD1. The CDR3 sequence is 14 residues long. CDR1 and CDR2 from the germline V gene are ENHRY and SYGVKD. CDR3 sequence (DNA): TGTGCTGCAAGGCGGCAGGGGGTAGAAGATACGCAGTATTTT. Translated, it gives CAARRQGVEDTQYF.

The J gene is TRBJ2-3, the V gene TRBV28; unclear D gene. Germline CDR1 and CDR2: MDHEN and SYDVKM. Trimming left V 6 bases short and J 2 bases short, with 12 bases between. This CDR3 region has 14 residues. The DNA of the CDR3 is TGTGCCAGCAGCGAGGTCAGCGCCACAGATACGCAGTATTTT. This translates into CASSEVSATDTQYF. Based on the CDR3 plus reference TRBV28 and TRBJ2-3, the full variable domain is DVKVTQSSRYLVKRTGEKVFLECVQDMDHENMFWYRQDPGLGLRLIYFSYDVKMKEKGDIPEGYSVSREKKERFSLILESASTNQTSMYLCASSEVSATDTQYFGPGTRLTVL.

This chain joins TRBV10-3 and TRBJ2-5; the D gene is possibly TRBD2 (6 bases). This CDR3 spans 15 amino acids. V lost 7 bases and J lost 5, with 20 bases in between. Per germline, CDR1 ENHRY and CDR2 SYGVKD. CDR3 DNA: TGTGCCATCAACGACCGGGAGTCGGGTAGGGAGACCCAGTACTTC. It translates to CAINDRESGRETQYF.

The rearrangement links TRBV28 to TRBJ2-4; TRBD1 aligns across 7 bases. The V gene end was trimmed by 5 bases and the J gene end by 3 bases; junction bases not matched to a gene: 7. Germline CDR1 reads MDHEN; CDR2 reads SYDVKM. This CDR3 is built from 15 residues. The CDR3: CASSPPGQSKNIQYF. The CDR3, as DNA: TGTGCCAGCAGTCCCCCGGGACAGAGCAAAAACATTCAGTACTTC.

The rearrangement joins TRBV5-1 to TRBJ1-1; tentatively, D is TRBD1 (5 bases). Trimming stripped 3 bases from V and 5 bases from J, with 14 bases between. CDR1 is SGHRS and CDR2 is YFSETQ in the germline V gene. The CDR3 extends over 14 amino acids. This CDR3 is CASSSQGGATEAFF. The CDR3 region has the DNA TGCGCCAGCAGCTCCCAGGGCGGCGCGACTGAAGCTTTCTTT.

V usage is TRBV7-3 and J usage is TRBJ2-3, with TRBD1 matching 7 bases. The CDR3 extends over 16 amino acids. Germline CDR1 reads SGHTA; CDR2 reads FQGTGA. V was clipped by 2 bases and J by 1 base; unmatched bases: 6. CDR3 protein: CASSLGTDYRTDTQYF. The CDR3, as DNA: TGTGCCAGCAGCTTAGGGACAGATTATCGCACAGATACGCAGTATTTT.

The chain joins TRBV4-2 to TRBJ2-5; 11 bases match TRBD2. With V trimmed by 0 bases and J by 5 bases, 11 bases remained unmatched. Germline CDR1 LGHNA, CDR2 YNFKEQ. This CDR3 region has 18 residues. The CDR3 bases are TGTGCCAGCAGCCAAGATCGCGGTAGGCTAGCGGGAGGTGAGACCCAGTACTTC. This sequence encodes CASSQDRGRLAGGETQYF.

By share, this clone counts as large. V is TRBV28 and J is TRBJ1-2, with 8 bases that match TRBD1. J gave up 4 bases and V 3 bases, and 1 base lay outside the gene matches. Germline V gene lookup returns CDR1 MDHEN and CDR2 SYDVKM. The CDR3 is 13 amino acids. DNA for the CDR3: TGTGCCAGCAGTTTGACAGGGGCCTATGGCTACACCTTC. Protein sequence: CASSLTGAYGYTF.

The chain carries TRBV10-3 and TRBJ2-4; D remains unclear. Trimming cost V 2 bases and J 2 bases, with 13 bases left between them. This CDR3 has 16 residues. The germline gives CDR1 ENHRY, CDR2 SYGVKD. The CDR3 spells CAISERQAGSKNIQYF. DNA for the CDR3: TGTGCCATCAGTGAGAGGCAAGCAGGCTCCAAAAACATTCAGTACTTC.

The J gene is TRBJ2-2, the V gene TRBV30; no clear D. The CDR3 is made up of 15 amino acids. CDR1 GTSNPN and CDR2 SVGIG come from the germline V gene (reference sequence). Between the trimmed V and J ends, which lost 5 bases and 6 bases, there was a span of 19 bases. Here the CDR3 DNA reads TGTGCCTGGGAACCCGATGTGAGCGCCGCCGGGGAGCTGTTTTTT. It codes for CAWEPDVSAAGELFF.

V is TRBV28 and J is TRBJ2-5, with D perhaps matching TRBD2 (6 bases). The CDR3 contains 15 residues. The germline V gene has CDR1 MDHEN and CDR2 SYDVKM. V shed 5 bases and J shed 5 bases, with 18 bases lying between them. CDR3 sequence: CASSLGTGVVETQYF. The CDR3 bases are TGTGCCAGCAGTCTGGGGACGGGGGTGGTTGAGACCCAGTACTTC.

This chain uses TRBV27 with TRBJ1-4; D is undetermined. Germline assignment: CDR1 MNHEY and CDR2 SMNVEV (reference sequence). V lost 5 bases and J 1 base, leaving 17 bases between the germline ends. This CDR3 has 17 residues. The CDR3 nucleotides read TGTGCCAGCAGTCCCTCAGGCGGGGTGAGAACTAATGAAAAACTGTTTTTT. Protein sequence: CASSPSGGVRTNEKLFF.

This clone was seen just once. The V call is TRBV29-1, the J call TRBJ2-1; possible D gene TRBD2, 5 bases. This CDR3 has 13 amino acids. From germline, CDR1 is SQVTM and CDR2 ANQGSEA. Trimming took off 6 bases at V and 9 bases at J, with 18 bases between the two ends. CDR3 nucleotides: TGCAGCGTGGCCCCATACGGAGGCTTTGAGCAGTTCTTC. It codes for CSVAPYGGFEQFF.

In the case of this clone: Its ends do not fully match the called genes, so a read error is possible. This chain uses TRBV28 with TRBJ1-1, with TRBD1 matching over 7 bases. CDR1 is MDHEN and CDR2 is SYDVKM in the germline V gene. This CDR3 contains 16 residues. CDR3 loop: CASSRPSGQTEGRGVF. In nucleotides, the CDR3 is TGTGCCAGCAGCCGACCCTCGGGACAGACCGAGGGGCGAGGAGTCTTT.

The J gene is TRBJ1-1, the V gene TRBV2; D possibly corresponds to TRBD1 (5 bases). Germline CDR1 is SNHLY and CDR2 is FYNNEI. V was trimmed by 7 bases and J by 5 bases, leaving 11 bases between them. This CDR3 is built from 12 residues. CDR3 coding DNA: TGTGCCAGCAAGCTGGGGGGAACTGAAGCTTTCTTT. Encoded protein: CASKLGGTEAFF.

The V gene is TRBV9, the J gene TRBJ2-2; possibly TRBD2 for D (5 bases). CDR1 is SGDLS, CDR2 YYNGEE, per germline. V lost 2 bases and J 7 bases, leaving 9 bases between the germline ends. The CDR3 length is 13 residues. The CDR3 DNA reads as TGTGCCAGCAGCGTGGACTTCGTCGGGGAGCTGTTTTTT. It codes for CASSVDFVGELFF.

The CDR3 coding sequence is TGTGCCAGCAGTTTGTCTAGCACAGATACGCAGTATTTT. Translated, it gives CASSLSSTDTQYF. The chain has TRBV28 and TRBJ2-3; D is unclear. V was clipped by 3 bases and J by 0 bases, with 4 bases between them. The CDR3 loop spans 13 amino acids. Looked up from germline, CDR1 is MDHEN and CDR2 is SYDVKM. The variable domain in full, completed from reference TRBV28 and TRBJ2-3, reads DVKVTQSSRYLVKRTGEKVFLECVQDMDHENMFWYRQDPGLGLRLIYFSYDVKMKEKGDIPEGYSVSREKKERFSLILESASTNQTSMYLCASSLSSTDTQYFGPGTRLTVL.

This chain connects TRBV7-3 to TRBJ2-1; 8 nucleotides align to TRBD2. CDR1 and CDR2 (germline): SGHTA, FQGTGA. CDR3 size: 15 residues. J was trimmed by 2 bases and V by 5 bases; bases with no gene match: 5. CDR3 region: CASSTSAGAYNEQFF. The CDR3 DNA reads as TGTGCCAGCAGCACATCAGCGGGAGCCTACAATGAGCAGTTCTTC.

The genes are TRBV13 and TRBJ2-5; 7 bases fit TRBD1. The germline V gene encodes CDR1 PRHDT and CDR2 FYEKMQ (reference sequence). The CDR3 sequence is 15 residues long. Trimming cost V 4 bases and J 5 bases; bases outside gene matches: 10. CDR3 in amino acids: CASSSNRGEMETQYF. As DNA, the CDR3 is TGTGCCAGCAGCTCGAACAGGGGAGAGATGGAGACCCAGTACTTC.